The 11 T cell receptor beta chains presented below share a single source sample, sequenced in a study of shared clonotypes between healthy human individuals. Terminally differentiated effector memory CD45RA+ cells were excluded by CCR7 positive selection of CD45RO-negative cells. Produced via immunoSEQ multiplex PCR; TCRdb's table is partial and in-frame only. The data show approximately 810,000 clones, 85% to 95% seen once. Sequences were obtained from naive CD8+ T cells sorted from blood. These receptors originate from a man aged 25 to 40 in good health.

The chain joins TRBV30 to TRBJ1-1; 8 nucleotides align to TRBD1. This CDR3 is 14 amino acids long. Unmatched junction bases numbered 7, after V lost 0 bases and J lost 7 bases. The germline V gene encodes CDR1 GTSNPN and CDR2 SVGIG (reference sequence). Here the CDR3 DNA reads TGTGCCTGGAGTGTGGGCAGGGGGCGAAGTGAAGCTTTCTTT. As protein: CAWSVGRGRSEAFF.

The chain joins TRBV5-1 to TRBJ2-7; TRBD1 aligns across 7 bases. The CDR3 consists of 15 residues. Per germline, CDR1 SGHRS and CDR2 YFSETQ. Trimming cost V 2 bases and J 1 base; bases outside gene matches: 6. CDR3: CASSLGQERSYEQYF. The CDR3 DNA is TGCGCCAGCAGCTTAGGACAGGAAAGGTCCTACGAGCAGTACTTC.

The genes are TRBV7-9 and TRBJ1-2, with D possibly TRBD1 on 6 matching bases. The CDR3 has 16 residues. The V and J ends lost 5 bases and 1 base respectively, with 17 bases between them. The germline CDR1 and CDR2 sequences are SEHNR and FQNEAQ (reference sequence). In DNA form, the CDR3 reads TGTGCCAGCAGCCCAGAGTGGACAGTTAATAACTATGGCTACACCTTC. Protein product: CASSPEWTVNNYGYTF.

In this sample, this clone turned up a few times. The J gene is TRBJ2-7, the V gene TRBV7-9; 7 bases match TRBD2. The CDR3 is 12 amino acids. Germline CDR1 is SEHNR and CDR2 is FQNEAQ (reference sequence). Unmatched junction bases numbered 1, after V lost 8 bases and J lost 0 bases. CDR3 nucleotides: TGTGCCAGCGGCGGGAGCTCCTACGAGCAGTACTTC. Its protein is CASGGSSYEQYF.

This clone was observed a single time. The CDR3: CASSQAPGGWETQYF. CDR3 bases: TGCGCCAGCAGCCAAGCACCAGGGGGCTGGGAGACCCAGTACTTC. J is TRBJ2-5 and V is TRBV4-3; 8 nucleotides agree with TRBD1. The CDR3 is 15 residues long. Losses at the gene ends were 1 base for V and 5 bases for J; bases not matched to a gene: 6. CDR1 and CDR2 from the germline V gene are LGHNA and YSLEER.

The rearrangement links TRBV7-9 to TRBJ2-3, with 7 bases lining up with TRBD1. CDR1 and CDR2 from the germline V gene are SEHNR and FQNEAQ (reference sequence). The CDR3 is 13 amino acids. The CDR3 DNA is TGTGCAGGACAGGCGACGAGCACAGATACGCAGTATTTT. Translation: CAGQATSTDTQYF.

Concerning this clone: The same CDR3 arises from other DNA sequences in this sample as well. The V and J genes are TRBV6-5 and TRBJ2-2; D is perhaps TRBD1 (5 bases). V shed 0 bases and J shed 2 bases, with 7 bases lying between them. Per the germline V gene, CDR1 is MNHEY and CDR2 is SVGAGI. The CDR3 totals 15 residues. The CDR3 loop is CASSYSTGNTGELFF. DNA for the CDR3: TGTGCCAGCAGTTACTCCACAGGAAACACCGGGGAGCTGTTTTTT.

V is TRBV7-9 and J is TRBJ1-2, with D perhaps TRBD1 (6 bases). V lost 0 bases, J lost 4 bases, and 12 bases lay in between. Germline CDR1 and CDR2: SEHNR and FQNEAQ (reference sequence). The CDR3 extends over 15 amino acids. CDR3 loop: CASSLAGGRGYGYTF. In DNA, the CDR3 is TGTGCCAGCAGCTTAGCGGGGGGGCGCGGCTATGGCTACACCTTC. Combining the CDR3 with reference TRBV7-9 and TRBJ1-2 gives the whole variable domain DTGVSQNPRHKITKRGQNVTFRCDPISEHNRLYWYRQTLGQGPEFLTYFQNEAQLEKSRLLSDRFSAERPKGSFSTLEIQRTEQGDSAMYLCASSLAGGRGYGYTFGSGTRLTVV.

The chain combines TRBV5-4 with TRBJ2-1; D perhaps matches TRBD2 (6 bases). Per germline, CDR1 SGHNT and CDR2 YYREEE (reference sequence). The V gene lost 0 bases and the J gene lost 3 bases, with 13 bases spanning the gap. The CDR3 covers 16 residues. The CDR3 protein is CASSLAGGSGYNEQFF. The CDR3 DNA reads as TGTGCCAGCAGCTTGGCGGGTGGTAGCGGCTACAATGAGCAGTTCTTC.

As DNA, the CDR3 is TGCGCCAGCAGCCAAGAAGGGACAGGGCACACTGAAGCTTTCTTT. Translated, it gives CASSQEGTGHTEAFF. V gene TRBV4-1 combines with J gene TRBJ1-1; 9 positions agree with TRBD1. The CDR3 consists of 15 residues. Trimming cost V 0 bases and J 3 bases; bases outside gene matches: 2. Germline V gene lookup returns CDR1 MGHRA and CDR2 YSYEKL.

The V call is TRBV7-2, the J call TRBJ2-7; the D is unclear. There are 15 residues in the CDR3. Trimming pared 4 bases from V and 1 base from J, leaving 14 bases between. The germline V gene has CDR1 SGHTA and CDR2 FQGNSA. The CDR3 DNA reads as TGTGCCAGCAGCTACGGTATCACCATATCCTACGAGCAGTACTTC. Translating gives CASSYGITISYEQYF.